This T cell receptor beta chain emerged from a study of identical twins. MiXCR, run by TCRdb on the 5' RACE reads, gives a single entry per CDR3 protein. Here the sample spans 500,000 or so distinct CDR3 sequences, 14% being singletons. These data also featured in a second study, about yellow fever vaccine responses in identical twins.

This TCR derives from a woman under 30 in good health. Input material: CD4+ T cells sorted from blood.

In DNA form, the CDR3 reads TGCGCCAGCAGCCAAGACCGGTCACCCCTCCACTTT. It translates to CASSQDRSPLHF. J is TRBJ1-6 and V is TRBV4-1; no clear D. The germline CDR1 and CDR2 sequences are MGHRA and YSYEKL. The CDR3 totals 12 residues. The V end lost 0 bases, the J end lost 10 bases, and 4 bases lay between the germline ends.